The 12 T cell receptor beta chains given below trace back to one sample, sequenced in a study of OX40 agonist ivuxolimab in advanced cancers. Assay: immunoSEQ multiplex PCR; the TCRdb copy retains only in-frame clones and omits some. Seen here are about 33,000 clones, roughly 74% observed once, and the top ten hold about an eighth. The sample here was CD4+ or CD8+ T cells sorted from blood, taken in a trial of the OX40 agonist ivuxolimab. These receptors were collected from an adult with an advanced solid tumor such as melanoma, head and neck, liver or kidney cancer.

The chain links TRBV30 to TRBJ1-6, with TRBD1 as a possible D gene (6 bases). Germline CDR1 GTSNPN, CDR2 SVGIG (reference sequence). The CDR3 has 14 amino acids. Trimming stripped 0 bases from V and 10 bases from J, with 13 bases between. The CDR3 reads CAWSVRGGDSPLHF. The CDR3 DNA is TGTGCCTGGAGTGTAAGGGGGGGGGACTCACCCCTCCACTTT.

The J gene is TRBJ1-3, the V gene TRBV12-2; TRBD1, the D gene given by the table, was not confirmed from the DNA. TRBV12-2 is an annotated pseudogene. CDR3 size: 20 residues. The CDR3 nucleotides read TGTGCAAGTCGCCGAACACAAACCGGACAGAGGGGGAACTCTGGAAACACCATATATTTT. Amino acids: CASRRTQTGQRGNSGNTIYF.

The chain joins TRBV6-5 to TRBJ1-1; a possible D gene is TRBD1 (6 bases). The CDR3 length is 12 residues. The V and J ends lost 7 bases and 8 bases respectively, with 14 bases between them. Germline V gene data show CDR1 as MNHEY and CDR2 as SVGAGI. Written as DNA, the CDR3 is TGTGCCAGCACCGACGGGGGCCGAGAAGCTTTCTTT. Encoded protein: CASTDGGREAFF.

V and J are TRBV5-1 and TRBJ1-4; D is unresolved. Germline V gene lookup returns CDR1 SGHRS and CDR2 YFSETQ. Trimming cost V 4 bases and J 5 bases, with 12 bases left between them. This CDR3 has 14 amino acids. The CDR3 coding sequence is TGCGCCAGCAGCCAACGGACGGGGAATGAAAAACTGTTTTTT. It specifies CASSQRTGNEKLFF.

J is TRBJ1-1 and V is TRBV19; D gene uncertain. Deletions cut 3 bases from V and 3 bases from J, with 8 bases between. The CDR3 spans 13 residues. Looked up from germline, CDR1 is LNHDA and CDR2 is SQIVND (reference sequence). The CDR3 nucleotides read TGTGCCAGTAGTATCGCGCAGTACACTGAAGCTTTCTTT. Its protein is CASSIAQYTEAFF.

This clone came up many times. This chain connects TRBV19 to TRBJ1-1; D gene ambiguous. The CDR3 contains 14 residues. Germline V gives CDR1 LNHDA, CDR2 SQIVND (reference sequence). Trimming left V 5 bases short and J 0 bases short, with 10 bases between. The CDR3 DNA follows: TGTGCCAGTAGTCGCAGTGTAATGAACACTGAAGCTTTCTTT. This sequence encodes CASSRSVMNTEAFF. Drawing the rest from reference TRBV19 and TRBJ1-1, the complete variable domain is DGGITQSPKYLFRKEGQNVTLSCEQNLNHDAMYWYRQDPGQGLRLIYYSQIVNDFQKGDIAEGYSVSREKKESFPLTVTSAQKNPTAFYLCASSRSVMNTEAFFGQGTRLTVV.

Only a few counts were recorded for this clone. The rearrangement links TRBV29-1 to TRBJ2-7; D call uncertain. This CDR3 contains 11 residues. Trimming left V 7 bases short and J 3 bases short, with 10 bases between. The germline V gene encodes CDR1 SQVTM and CDR2 ANQGSEA. This chain's CDR3 is CSAVRGYEQYF. The DNA of the CDR3 is TGCAGCGCCGTCCGAGGCTACGAGCAGTACTTC.

This sequence joins TRBV5-1 and TRBJ2-1; 10 bases agree with TRBD1. Germline CDR1 is SGHRS and CDR2 is YFSETQ. This CDR3 is 16 amino acids long. The V and J ends lost 5 bases and 6 bases, in that order; junction bases with no gene match: 11. This CDR3 reads CASSSNPGQGFNEQFF. Written as DNA, the CDR3 is TGCGCCAGCAGTTCAAATCCGGGACAGGGGTTCAATGAGCAGTTCTTC.

V is TRBV11-2 and J is TRBJ2-3; 9 bases match TRBD1. The length of the CDR3 is 17 residues. The germline V gene encodes CDR1 SGHAT and CDR2 FQNNGV. Trimming removed 4 bases from V and 2 bases from J; junction bases left unmatched: 10. CDR3 sequence: CASSSAVGTGYTDTQYF. The CDR3 DNA is TGTGCCAGCAGCTCAGCGGTCGGGACAGGGTACACAGATACGCAGTATTTT.

The chain combines TRBV27 with TRBJ2-4; maybe TRBD2 (7 bases). The V end was cut by 4 bases, the J end by 6 bases, with 19 bases between. Germline V lookup: CDR1 MNHEY, CDR2 SMNVEV (reference sequence). This CDR3 region has 16 residues. Here the CDR3 DNA reads TGTGCCAGCAGTTCCCAACGGACTAGGGGGTCAAACATTCAGTACTTC. Amino acids: CASSSQRTRGSNIQYF.

CDR3: CTSSQVQSYEQYF. CDR3 DNA sequence: TGCACCAGCAGCCAAGTCCAGAGCTACGAGCAGTACTTC. The chain combines TRBV1 with TRBJ2-7. TRBV1 is designated a pseudogene. There are 13 residues in the CDR3.

The chain employs TRBV28 and TRBJ1-6, with D perhaps matching TRBD1 (6 bases). The germline V gene encodes CDR1 MDHEN and CDR2 SYDVKM. Trimming pared 11 bases from V and 7 bases from J, leaving 15 bases between. The length of the CDR3 is 13 residues. The CDR3 region has the DNA TGTGCCGAACAGGGTTTTAGGAATTCACCCCTCCACTTT. Encoded protein: CAEQGFRNSPLHF.